This T cell receptor (beta chain) was documented in a study of tumor-infiltrating lymphocytes in localized non-small cell lung cancer. General study results and limits: IM1 and IM2 tumors showed no difference in T-cell fraction. Compared with uninvolved lung, tumors showed higher T cell infiltration by TCRbeta sequencing. Different pieces of the same tissue were used for each assay. TCR sequencing covered a subset of patients with enough tissue.

After removal of 2 bases from V and 5 bases from J, the junction contained 3 bases not matched to a gene. Germline CDR1 SGHDT, CDR2 YYEEEE. This CDR3 has 14 amino acids. A note on this clone: The antigen remains unidentified.

TCRdb's copy holds only in-frame clones and misses some; the assay was immunoSEQ multiplex PCR. The table records 10,000 or so clones, 65% to 85% of them present only once. The sequence was collected from a human donor with non-small cell lung cancer. The chain couples TRBV5-6 to TRBJ1-5, with 8 positions matching TRBD1. The specimen sequenced was uninvolved lung tissue not adjacent to the tumor. CDR3 DNA: TGTGCCAGCAGCTTCGGACAGGGTGATCAGCCCCAGCATTTT. Translated, it gives CASSFGQGDQPQHF. Full variable domain (remainder filled in from reference TRBV5-6 and TRBJ1-5): DAGVTQSPTHLIKTRGQQVTLRCSPKSGHDTVSWYQQALGQGPQFIFQYYEEEERQRGNFPDRFSGHQFPNYSSELNVNALLLGDSALYLCASSFGQGDQPQHFGDGTRLSIL.